The sequence of this T cell receptor beta chain was determined in a study of blood T cell repertoires in COVID-19. Study-wide background: From the United States, Italy and Spain came samples of acute and convalescent COVID-19. Sources were T cells, B-cell-depleted T cells, or PBMCs; the material itself was cDNA or gDNA.

In the original workflow: Cell counts per sample came from amplifying reference gene primers. The repertoire was sequenced with immunoSEQ multiplex PCR; TCRdb's copy has only in-frame clones and lacks some. Clone size and the V and J calls come from that table; the DNA yielded D and trimming. This sample has about 36,000 clones; about nine tenths occur once, and the top ten carry 20% to 25%. The sequencing sample was made of peripheral blood. The TCR was taken from a man in his sixties with acute or convalescent COVID-19.

The CDR3 spells CSAGGGRLGIGELFF. CDR3 sequence (DNA): TGCAGCGCCGGGGGCGGGAGATTAGGTATCGGGGAGCTGTTTTTT. The rearrangement joins TRBV29-1 to TRBJ2-2, with D possibly matching TRBD2 (7 bases). V lost 7 bases, J lost 7 bases, and 22 bases lay in between. Per germline, CDR1 SQVTM and CDR2 ANQGSEA. The CDR3 totals 15 residues.